A single sample is the source of the 32 T cell receptor beta chains below, sequenced in a study of T cell responses to AZD1222 COVID-19 vaccine. The table came from immunoSEQ multiplex PCR; TCRdb's copy has only in-frame clones and leaves some out. The sample consists of tens of thousands of clones, roughly nine tenths of them appearing once. Specimen: peripheral blood, collected on day 0 of AZD1222 vaccination. All receptors derive from an adult in good health.

The V and J genes are TRBV5-1 and TRBJ2-5; D is uncertain. V lost 0 bases to trimming and J lost 5 bases, with 14 bases between them. CDR1 is SGHRS, CDR2 YFSETQ, per germline. This CDR3 region has 15 residues. The CDR3 DNA is TGCGCCAGCAGCTTGGAATCGGTCTTAGGGGAGACCCAGTACTTC. Its protein product is CASSLESVLGETQYF.

The chain joins TRBV3-1 (or the pseudogene TRBV3-2) to TRBJ2-1; D perhaps matches TRBD1 (5 bases). Trimming took off 0 bases at V and 1 base at J, with 10 bases between the two ends. The CDR3 loop spans 16 amino acids. Germline-derived CDR1 and CDR2 are LGHDT and YNNKEL (reference sequence). CDR3 in DNA: TGTGCCAGCAGCCAAGATCGGGCAGGGTCCTACAATGAGCAGTTCTTC. This codes for CASSQDRAGSYNEQFF.

This rearrangement joins TRBV27 to TRBJ1-5; D gene uncertain. The germline V gene encodes CDR1 MNHEY and CDR2 SMNVEV (reference sequence). This CDR3 region has 13 residues. Trimming left V 2 bases short and J 4 bases short, with 6 bases between. As DNA, the CDR3 is TGTGCCAGCAGTTTACGGGAAAATCAGCCCCAGCATTTT. Translation gives CASSLRENQPQHF.

The chain uses TRBV25-1 and TRBJ1-3; D gene unclear. The V gene lost 3 bases and the J gene lost 7 bases, with 10 bases spanning the gap. The CDR3 extends over 13 amino acids. Per germline, CDR1 MGHDK and CDR2 SYGVNS. The CDR3 region has the DNA TGTGCCAGCAGTGAGTCTTGGAGTAACACCATATATTTT. This sequence encodes CASSESWSNTIYF. Based on the CDR3 plus reference TRBV25-1 and TRBJ1-3, the full variable domain is EADIYQTPRYLVIGTGKKITLECSQTMGHDKMYWYQQDPGMELHLIHYSYGVNSTEKGDLSSESTVSRIRTEHFPLTLESARPSHTSQYLCASSESWSNTIYFGEGSWLTVV.

The V and J genes are TRBV27 and TRBJ2-7; TRBD2 matches 11 bases. CDR1 and CDR2 from the germline V gene are MNHEY and SMNVEV (reference sequence). The J segment lost 7 bases and the V segment lost 6 bases, leaving 14 bases of the junction unmatched. The CDR3 has 16 amino acids. The CDR3 region has the DNA TGTGCCAGCAGATTAAAATCCGTACTAGCGGGAGAAGAGCAGTACTTC. Translated, it gives CASRLKSVLAGEEQYF.

This chain connects TRBV15 to TRBJ2-3; 9 positions agree with TRBD1. The V segment lost 4 bases and the J segment 3 bases; nucleotides outside the gene matches: 8. CDR1 is LNHNV and CDR2 is YYDKDF in the germline V gene (reference sequence). This CDR3 is built from 16 residues. The chain's CDR3 is CATSTSEQGATDTQYF. Written as DNA, the CDR3 is TGTGCCACCAGCACGTCCGAACAGGGGGCAACAGATACGCAGTATTTT.

The chain links TRBV10-2 to TRBJ1-1, with 7 bases that match TRBD1. Looked up from germline, CDR1 is WSHSY and CDR2 is SAAADI. The CDR3 totals 13 residues. The V and J ends lost 0 bases and 8 bases, in that order; junction bases with no gene match: 3. The CDR3 region is CASSESRQGEAFF. The CDR3 nucleotides read TGCGCCAGCAGTGAGTCGAGACAGGGAGAAGCTTTCTTT.

The chain joins TRBV30 to TRBJ2-5; the D gene is possibly TRBD1 (6 bases). V was trimmed by 5 bases and J by 5 bases, leaving 12 bases between them. The CDR3 has 12 amino acids. In germline, CDR1 is GTSNPN, CDR2 SVGIG (reference sequence). The CDR3 nucleotides read TGTGCCTGGGGGGGCGGAGGTGAGACCCAGTACTTC. Protein: CAWGGGGETQYF.

The gene calls are TRBV29-1 and TRBJ1-1, with no clear D. The CDR3 totals 15 residues. Germline V lookup: CDR1 SQVTM, CDR2 ANQGSEA. Trimming pared 7 bases from V and 1 base from J, leaving 19 bases between. CDR3 residues: CSATPGNNRNTEAFF. The CDR3 DNA reads TGCAGCGCCACCCCGGGGAATAACAGGAACACTGAAGCTTTCTTT.

The chain combines TRBV27 with TRBJ2-7, with 7 nucleotides matching TRBD2. CDR3 size: 14 residues. After removal of 2 bases from V and 7 bases from J, the junction contained 8 bases not matched to a gene. Germline V gene data show CDR1 as MNHEY and CDR2 as SMNVEV (reference sequence). The CDR3 region has the DNA TGTGCCAGCAGTTTACGGGGGGACGGGATGGAGCAGTACTTC. As protein: CASSLRGDGMEQYF.

This chain connects TRBV4-1 to TRBJ2-3; D gene ambiguous. V lost 1 base and J 2 bases, leaving 7 bases between the germline ends. Germline CDR1 MGHRA, CDR2 YSYEKL. The CDR3 has 14 residues. The CDR3 bases are TGCGCCAGCAGCCAAGTAGCCGACACAGATACGCAGTATTTT. It codes for CASSQVADTDTQYF.

The V call is TRBV7-6, the J call TRBJ1-1, with 7 bases that match TRBD1. The CDR3 runs to 16 residues. The germline CDR1 and CDR2 sequences are SGHVS and FNYEAQ. The trim removed 1 base at V and 3 bases at J, leaving 8 bases unmatched. CDR3 coding DNA: TGTGCCAGCAGCTTAGTCGCCGCAGGGGGTCACACTGAAGCTTTCTTT. Its translation is CASSLVAAGGHTEAFF.

This clone was seen once. V is TRBV9 and J is TRBJ1-1; no clear D gene. V was cut by 3 bases and J by 5 bases, with 14 bases left in between. The length of the CDR3 is 14 residues. In germline, CDR1 is SGDLS, CDR2 YYNGEE. CDR3 bases: TGTGCCAGCAGCGAACGGGGTGAAAAGACTGAAGCTTTCTTT. Amino acid sequence: CASSERGEKTEAFF. Filled out from reference TRBV9 and TRBJ1-1, the complete variable domain reads DSGVTQTPKHLITATGQRVTLRCSPRSGDLSVYWYQQSLDQGLQFLIQYYNGEERAKGNILERFSAQQFPDLHSELNLSSLELGDSALYFCASSERGEKTEAFFGQGTRLTVV.

For this clone: Other DNA sequences in this specimen translate into the identical CDR3. This chain links TRBV28 with TRBJ1-2; 7 bases agree with TRBD1. The CDR3 spans 13 residues. V lost 3 bases, J lost 2 bases, and 0 bases stayed unmatched. The germline gives CDR1 MDHEN, CDR2 SYDVKM. The CDR3 region has the DNA TGTGCCAGCAGTTTGGGACAGAACTATGGCTACACCTTC. Protein product: CASSLGQNYGYTF.

V is TRBV12-5 and J is TRBJ2-3; the D is unclear. The length of the CDR3 is 13 residues. The germline V and J ends were trimmed by 5 bases and 0 bases, with 6 bases remaining between them. Germline assignment: CDR1 LGHNT and CDR2 FRNRAP. The CDR3 sequence is CASGQDSTDTQYF. CDR3 DNA: TGTGCTAGTGGTCAGGACAGCACAGATACGCAGTATTTT.

The chain employs TRBV19 and TRBJ1-2; TRBD1 aligns across 7 bases. V dropped 4 bases and J dropped 4; count of bases not matched to a gene: 9. The germline V gene has CDR1 LNHDA and CDR2 SQIVND (reference sequence). This CDR3 comprises 15 residues. DNA for the CDR3: TGTGCCAGTAGTAGGACAGGTCCATCACTCTATGGCTACACCTTC. It is translated as CASSRTGPSLYGYTF.

The chain links TRBV3-1 (or the pseudogene TRBV3-2) to TRBJ2-7; perhaps TRBD2 as D (5 bases). V lost 5 bases and J 1 base, leaving 9 bases between the germline ends. The CDR3 extends over 13 amino acids. Per the germline V gene, CDR1 is LGHDT and CDR2 is YNNKEL (reference sequence). The CDR3 DNA sequence: TGTGCCAGCAGCTATGGACTGTCCTACGAGCAGTACTTC. This gives the protein CASSYGLSYEQYF.

This chain connects TRBV6-5 to TRBJ1-3, with 7 bases that match TRBD1. J was trimmed by 4 bases and V by 9 bases; bases with no gene match: 6. This CDR3 has 13 residues. Germline V gives CDR1 MNHEY, CDR2 SVGAGI. CDR3 coding DNA: TGTGCCAGTACACAGGGGTCGGGAAACACCATATATTTT. Translating gives CASTQGSGNTIYF.

This sequence joins TRBV27 and TRBJ2-7; 8 nucleotides match TRBD2. This CDR3 is built from 14 residues. CDR1 and CDR2 from the germline V gene are MNHEY and SMNVEV (reference sequence). V lost 6 bases to trimming and J lost 2 bases; unmatched junction nucleotides: 6. CDR3 loop: CASRPLAAAYEQYF. The CDR3 DNA follows: TGTGCCAGCAGACCACTAGCGGCCGCCTACGAGCAGTACTTC.

J is TRBJ2-2 and V is TRBV6-5, with 8 positions matching TRBD2. In germline, CDR1 is MNHEY, CDR2 SVGAGI. The V and J ends lost 6 bases and 7 bases, in that order; junction bases with no gene match: 4. The CDR3 is 13 residues long. CDR3 nucleotides: TGTGCCAGCAGCCGCGGGACTAGCGGGGAGCTGTTTTTT. Its translation: CASSRGTSGELFF.

This chain joins TRBV10-3 and TRBJ2-5, with 11 bases that match TRBD1. The CDR3 length is 14 residues. Trimming cost V 6 bases and J 1 base; bases outside gene matches: 1. Germline CDR1 is ENHRY and CDR2 is SYGVKD. The CDR3 is CAIRGTGGQETQYF. DNA of the CDR3: TGTGCCATCAGGGGGACAGGGGGCCAAGAGACCCAGTACTTC.

A single count supports this clone. The V and J genes are TRBV5-4 and TRBJ2-2; 8 nucleotides align to TRBD1. CDR1 is SGHNT, CDR2 YYREEE, per germline (reference sequence). Unmatched junction bases numbered 8, after V lost 6 bases and J lost 4 bases. This CDR3 spans 15 amino acids. The CDR3 sequence: CASTHSGGSTGELFF. The CDR3 DNA follows: TGTGCCAGCACGCATTCAGGGGGCAGCACCGGGGAGCTGTTTTTT.

The chain carries TRBV5-1 and TRBJ2-3; 15 positions agree with TRBD2. After removal of 4 bases from V and 3 bases from J, the junction contained 3 bases not matched to a gene. The CDR3 is 16 amino acids. From germline, CDR1 is SGHRS and CDR2 YFSETQ. The CDR3 DNA reads as TGCGCCAGCAGCCTGGGACTAGCGGGGGGAACAGATACGCAGTATTTT. Its protein product is CASSLGLAGGTDTQYF.

The table lists this clone with a count of one. V and J are TRBV11-2 and TRBJ2-7; TRBD2 matches at 9 bases. The CDR3 contains 17 residues. J gave up 5 bases and V 8 bases, and 19 bases lay outside the gene matches. Per the germline V gene, CDR1 is SGHAT and CDR2 is FQNNGV. The chain's CDR3 is CASHKHLATSGLDEQYF. Here the CDR3 DNA reads TGTGCCAGCCATAAACATCTAGCGACTAGCGGACTTGACGAGCAGTACTTC.

The V and J genes are TRBV28 and TRBJ2-7, with a weak D call TRBD2 (6 bases). Germline V gene sequence: CDR1 MDHEN, CDR2 SYDVKM. V gave up 4 bases and J gave up 2 bases, with 9 bases separating them. CDR3 length: 13 residues. In nucleotides, the CDR3 is TGTGCCAGCAGTTGGGGGGTTCCCTACGAGCAGTACTTC. Its protein is CASSWGVPYEQYF.

This CDR3 is CASRSTSGGAGETQYF. The CDR3 coding sequence is TGTGCCAGCAGATCAACTAGCGGGGGGGCGGGTGAGACCCAGTACTTC. The chain recombines TRBV7-8 with TRBJ2-5, with 13 bases that match TRBD2. Germline V gene data show CDR1 as SGHVS and CDR2 as FQNEAQ. The CDR3 spans 16 residues. Trimming took 6 bases from V and 5 from J; bases not matched to a gene: 9.

The chain uses TRBV7-9 and TRBJ2-7; no reliable D call. The CDR3 runs 12 residues. The germline V and J ends were trimmed by 5 bases and 2 bases, with 7 bases remaining between them. Germline lookup yields CDR1 SEHNR and CDR2 FQNEAQ (reference sequence). As DNA, the CDR3 is TGTGCCAGCAGCATGCTAACCTACGAGCAGTACTTC. This sequence encodes CASSMLTYEQYF.

In this sample, this clone turned up once. The chain has TRBV29-1 and TRBJ1-2; tentative D call: TRBD1 (5 bases). The CDR3 is 10 amino acids. The ends were cut back, 6 bases at V and 7 bases at J, with 9 bases in the middle. Per the germline V gene, CDR1 is SQVTM and CDR2 is ANQGSEA. The CDR3 DNA reads as TGCAGCGTCTGGCAGGGTGGCTACACCTTC. Protein product: CSVWQGGYTF.

This chain joins TRBV24-1 and TRBJ2-3; TRBD2 might be the D (5 bases). With 7 bases removed from V and 0 bases from J, the gap between germline ends came to 7 bases. The CDR3 covers 13 residues. The V gene's germline CDR1 is KGHDR and CDR2 SFDVKD. CDR3 residues: CATRGGSTDTQYF. The CDR3 bases are TGTGCCACCAGAGGAGGTAGCACAGATACGCAGTATTTT.

V gene TRBV6-5 combines with J gene TRBJ1-2, with a weak D call TRBD1 (6 bases). CDR3 size: 15 residues. Per the germline V gene, CDR1 is MNHEY and CDR2 is SVGAGI. V dropped 2 bases and J dropped 2 bases, with 12 bases sitting between them. The CDR3 protein is CASSYKWQGNYGYTF. CDR3 in DNA: TGTGCCAGCAGTTACAAGTGGCAGGGGAACTATGGCTACACCTTC.

This clone appeared once. The chain links TRBV7-8 to TRBJ2-7; 9 nucleotides match TRBD2. CDR3 size: 18 residues. Germline assignment: CDR1 SGHVS and CDR2 FQNEAQ. Trimming removed 2 bases from V and 4 bases from J; junction bases left unmatched: 15. The CDR3 sequence is CASSLPEPGLALGYEQYF. CDR3 DNA sequence: TGTGCCAGCAGCTTACCCGAACCGGGACTAGCCCTCGGTTACGAGCAGTACTTC.

V and J are TRBV30 and TRBJ2-7; D ambiguous. Germline CDR1 GTSNPN, CDR2 SVGIG (reference sequence). The CDR3 has 12 amino acids. The V end was cut by 1 base, the J end by 3 bases, with 7 bases between. The CDR3 DNA reads TGTGCCTGGAGTGAGACTGGCTACGAGCAGTACTTC. Residues: CAWSETGYEQYF.